The 16 T cell receptor beta chains in this list originate from one sample, sequenced in a study of blood T cell repertoires in COVID-19 (dated by TCRdb to the early 2020s). Library preparation used the immunoSEQ multiplex PCR assay. This immuneACCESS table, as held by TCRdb, lists in-frame sequences with V and J called but not all clones. Of the missing ones, under half trace to an unresolved V gene in checked studies; the others have no known cause. Counted in this sample were 270,000 or so clones; approximately 88% of them appeared once. The ten largest clonotypes hold around 1.3% of the sample. The specimen sequenced was PBMCs or T cells enriched from blood (not recorded which). The receptors were sampled from a woman aged 35 to 49 with acute COVID-19.

The chain joins TRBV7-2 to TRBJ1-1; tentatively, D is TRBD1 (6 bases). CDR1 and CDR2 from the germline V gene are SGHTA and FQGNSA. Trimming pared 2 bases from V and 1 base from J, leaving 17 bases between. This CDR3 has 17 amino acids. Written as DNA, the CDR3 is TGTGCCAGCAGCTTACTGGGGGGGGGCAGCCCGAACACTGAAGCTTTCTTT. This encodes CASSLLGGGSPNTEAFF.

The chain carries TRBV2 and TRBJ2-3; 8 nucleotides align to TRBD1. The germline CDR1 and CDR2 sequences are SNHLY and FYNNEI. This CDR3 comprises 14 residues. V trimming: 7 bases; J trimming: 1 base; junction bases outside the gene matches: 4. The CDR3 DNA follows: TGTGCCAGCAACCAGGGGGCCGGCACAGATACGCAGTATTTT. Translated, it gives CASNQGAGTDTQYF.

The chain joins TRBV4-3 to TRBJ2-2; 9 bases are shared with TRBD2. The CDR3 covers 17 residues. V lost 0 bases and J lost 6; bases outside the gene matches: 8. Germline CDR1 is LGHNA and CDR2 is YSLEER. Written as DNA, the CDR3 is TGCGCCAGCAGCCAAGATAAGAGCGGGAGGTTTCCCGGGGAGCTGTTTTTT. It encodes CASSQDKSGRFPGELFF.

The chain recombines TRBV5-1 with TRBJ2-7; possible D gene TRBD2, 6 bases. Germline V lookup: CDR1 SGHRS, CDR2 YFSETQ. V dropped 5 bases and J dropped 2 bases, with 17 bases sitting between them. The CDR3 sequence is 15 residues long. The CDR3 DNA reads TGCGCCAGCAGGGGAGGCAGATACGAAACCTACGAGCAGTACTTC. It yields the protein CASRGGRYETYEQYF.

CDR3 sequence reads: CASNLGDEQFF. CDR3 DNA sequence: TGTGCCAGCAATCTGGGCGATGAGCAGTTCTTC. The V call is TRBV2, the J call TRBJ2-1; D gene unclear. The ends were cut back, 7 bases at V and 8 bases at J, with 9 bases in the middle. The CDR3 runs to 11 residues. The germline V gene has CDR1 SNHLY and CDR2 FYNNEI.

This clone is a singleton in its sample. This chain uses TRBV27 with TRBJ2-1, with 9 nucleotides matching TRBD2. The CDR3 consists of 15 residues. V gave up 2 bases and J gave up 7 bases; unmatched junction bases: 6. Germline V gene sequence: CDR1 MNHEY, CDR2 SMNVEV (reference sequence). CDR3 bases: TGTGCCAGCAGTTTACGGGCGGGAGGGTGGAATGAGCAGTTCTTC. It specifies CASSLRAGGWNEQFF.

About this clone: At the DNA level, this CDR3 is encoded by other sequences in the same sample as well. DNA of the CDR3: TGTGCCAGTAGTGAAGACAGGGGGAACACTGAAGCTTTCTTT. As protein: CASSEDRGNTEAFF. V usage is TRBV19 and J usage is TRBJ1-1; the match to TRBD1 covers 8 bases. Germline V gene lookup returns CDR1 LNHDA and CDR2 SQIVND (reference sequence). Trimming cost V 5 bases and J 1 base; bases outside gene matches: 3. This CDR3 comprises 14 residues.

The table lists this clone with a count of one. This chain links TRBV30 with TRBJ2-5, with D possibly being TRBD2 (5 bases). CDR1 GTSNPN and CDR2 SVGIG come from the germline V gene (reference sequence). CDR3 length: 13 residues. V was shortened by 0 bases and J by 5 bases, with 10 bases between the two germline ends. The CDR3 spells CAWSVVSGETQYF. CDR3 nucleotide sequence: TGTGCCTGGAGTGTAGTTTCGGGGGAGACCCAGTACTTC.

This clone was observed once. The V gene is TRBV6-5, the J gene TRBJ2-7, with 7 bases aligning to TRBD2. Looked up from germline, CDR1 is MNHEY and CDR2 is SVGAGI. The CDR3 is 16 amino acids. V was pared by 0 bases and J by 0 bases, with 5 bases of the junction left unmatched. For the CDR3, the DNA is TGTGCCAGCAGTTACTCGAAGCCTAGCGGCTCCTACGAGCAGTACTTC. Encoded protein: CASSYSKPSGSYEQYF.

The V gene is TRBV4-3, the J gene TRBJ1-4; D gene unclear. Between the trimmed V and J ends, which lost 4 bases and 7 bases, there was a span of 13 bases. Germline V gene data show CDR1 as LGHNA and CDR2 as YSLEER. The CDR3 covers 14 residues. The CDR3 here is CASSLTGEAEKLFF. CDR3 DNA sequence: TGCGCCAGCAGCCTCACCGGAGAGGCTGAAAAACTGTTTTTT.

The chain carries TRBV20-1 and TRBJ1-5; a weak D match, TRBD1 (5 bases). V was shortened by 3 bases and J by 4 bases, with 10 bases between the two germline ends. This CDR3 is built from 13 residues. Germline V gene lookup returns CDR1 DFQATT and CDR2 SNEGSKA (reference sequence). Written as DNA, the CDR3 is TGCAGTGCTAGTTCAGGGTTGAATCAGCCCCAGCATTTT. Translated: CSASSGLNQPQHF.

The chain carries TRBV9 and TRBJ1-2; 10 nucleotides match TRBD1. The J segment lost 2 bases and the V segment lost 3 bases, leaving 10 bases of the junction unmatched. CDR3 length: 17 amino acids. Germline V gene data show CDR1 as SGDLS and CDR2 as YYNGEE. The CDR3 bases are TGTGCCAGCAGCGACGAAATATGGACAGGGGGAAACTATGGCTACACCTTC. This encodes CASSDEIWTGGNYGYTF. Full variable domain (remainder filled in from reference TRBV9 and TRBJ1-2): DSGVTQTPKHLITATGQRVTLRCSPRSGDLSVYWYQQSLDQGLQFLIQYYNGEERAKGNILERFSAQQFPDLHSELNLSSLELGDSALYFCASSDEIWTGGNYGYTFGSGTRLTVV.

Comment on this clone: Additional DNA sequences in this sample encode the identical CDR3. The chain joins TRBV12-3 or TRBV12-4 to TRBJ1-1; D unclear. The CDR3 totals 12 residues. V dropped 2 bases and J dropped 4 bases, with 5 bases sitting between them. The CDR3 spells CASSLSGTEAFF. The CDR3 DNA reads TGTGCCAGCAGTTTATCCGGCACTGAAGCTTTCTTT.

This chain joins TRBV10-1 and TRBJ2-1; the match to TRBD2 covers 8 bases. Germline loops: CDR1 WNHNN, CDR2 SYGVQD (reference sequence). This CDR3 comprises 20 residues. Unmatched junction bases numbered 16, after V lost 2 bases and J lost 1 base. CDR3 sequence (DNA): TGCGCCAGCAGTGAGAAAGGCCCTTGGGGTAGCGGGGCTTCCTACAATGAGCAGTTCTTC. Translating it yields CASSEKGPWGSGASYNEQFF.

There are a few counts of this clone. The gene calls are TRBV11-3 and TRBJ2-2; the D gene is possibly TRBD2 (5 bases). Germline CDR1 and CDR2: SGHNT and YENEEA. Trimming stripped 5 bases from V and 3 bases from J, with 7 bases between. The length of the CDR3 is 13 residues. The CDR3: CASSMEDTGELFF. In DNA form, the CDR3 reads TGTGCCAGCAGCATGGAGGACACCGGGGAGCTGTTTTTT.

V usage is TRBV9 and J usage is TRBJ2-2; no clear D gene. The CDR3 is 17 residues long. V was shortened by 0 bases and J by 0 bases, with 12 bases between the two germline ends. Per germline, CDR1 SGDLS and CDR2 YYNGEE. The CDR3 here is CASSVARSAANTGELFF. CDR3 coding DNA: TGTGCCAGCAGCGTAGCTAGGAGCGCCGCGAACACCGGGGAGCTGTTTTTT.